This entry describes one T cell receptor beta chain. Unmatched junction bases numbered 4, after V lost 1 base and J lost 5 bases. The CDR3 runs 15 residues. The germline CDR1 and CDR2 sequences are SGHVS and FNYEAQ. This sample was taken from a study of blood T cell repertoires in COVID-19. Produced via immunoSEQ multiplex PCR; TCRdb's table is partial and in-frame only. The table shows about 250,000 clones, with 70% to 75% occurring only once. The rearrangement links TRBV7-6 to TRBJ2-7; 11 bases fit TRBD1. Sample: peripheral blood. This sequence was found in an elderly woman with acute or convalescent COVID-19. The CDR3 region is CASSLVGTGGDEQYF. The CDR3 DNA is TGTGCCAGCAGCTTAGTAGGGACAGGGGGAGACGAGCAGTACTTC.